A single T cell receptor beta chain is shown here with its context. This clone was counted many times. There is no known antigen for this receptor. The sample holds no much larger clone one base away, and base qualities are not on file. Reading from cysteine to phenylalanine, the CDR3 counts 15 amino acids. The only DNA kept is the CDR3, 45 bases in frame from the first base. CDR1 and CDR2 (MNHEY, SVGEGT) derive from the germline V gene. Trimming removed 6 bases from V and 3 bases from J; the gene matches leave 8 bases unexplained. The entry originates in a study of metastatic and nonmetastatic thyroid tumors (dated by TCRdb to 2018 to 2021). For the study in its entirety: For patients with malignant and with benign thyroid disease, the researchers compared repertoires between peripheral blood samples and tumor or nodule tissue samples.

The study at large found these results: In both blood and tumor samples, TCR beta diversity was reported to be significantly higher in malignant tumors than in benign nodules.

The library was produced with PCR. The sequencing machine was an Illumina HiSeq 4000. High-throughput sequencing was used to profile the TCR beta-chain CDR3 region of each patient. Per the source publication's procedure: A classifier to discriminate distant-metastatic papillary thyroid cancer patients was built from CDR3 differences across clinicopathological groups. The Shannon index was used to measure repertoire diversity, and the Morisita-Horn index was used to measure how similar tumor and blood repertoires were. TCRdb handled the public reads itself, with Q25 trimming in fastp and clone calling in MiXCR, and kept productive beta chains. These V and J calls originate from TCRdb's pipeline instead of the authors' own analysis. The sample has roughly 30,000 clones on record, under 25% of them singletons. Less than 15% of the sample is held by the ten biggest clonotypes. None of the patients had been given any treatment before thyroid surgery. The study retrospectively analysed patient clinical samples collected from about 2011 to 2018 using T-cell receptor beta sequencing.

The receptor was derived from a female donor with papillary thyroid cancer or a benign thyroid nodule (not recorded which). Some clones in this sample may be carry-over from other donors' samples. This receptor chain uses TRBV6-2 or TRBV6-3 and TRBJ2-1; 7 junctional bases match TRBD1. Sequenced material: blood. In nucleotides, the sequence is TGTGCCAGCAGACCTCTGACAGGGCTCTACAATGAGCAGTTCTTC. The translation is CASRPLTGLYNEQFF.